The rows below give T cell receptor beta chains drawn from one sample of a study of Graves' ophthalmopathy and Graves' hyperthyroidism. TCRdb passed the multiplex PCR reads through MiXCR, listing each CDR3 protein once. Of over a million distinct CDR3 sequences listed, about two fifths are singletons. The specimen was peripheral blood or thyroid tissue (not recorded which). The receptors were sampled from an adult man with Graves' hyperthyroidism. Each CDR3 is given without its conserved first and last residue.

v_call	cdr3_aa
TRBV10-3	AITSGRTDTQY
TRBV7-8	ASSSYGTEAF
TRBV30	AWSVSQTGELF
TRBV30	ASSRGWETQY
TRBV7-9	ASSLYASGYGYT
TRBV30	ACQKTSYEQY
TRBV15	ATSREPGTPNQPQH
TRBV29-1	SVSAGLAGAYEQY
TRBV5-5	ASSRGTGTNTGELF
TRBV12-3/TRBV12-4	ASKRGNTIY
TRBV15	ATSTIQGSPTYEQY
TRBV29-1	SVGGGGETQY
TRBV7-6	ASSLGQAKTNYGYT
TRBV12-3/TRBV12-4	ASTSDRGQETQY
TRBV10-3	AISESRGIDTEAF
TRBV2	ASSELNRGQRRDGYT
TRBV2	ASSEWDRNQPQH
TRBV7-2	ASSLAGDSQY
TRBV29-1	SVRRAGGPETQY
TRBV7-6	ASSQDHNSYEQY
TRBV29-1	SVVGGTPNVLT
TRBV24-1	ATSDQRGGWNQPQH
TRBV10-3	ASTWADGYT
TRBV7-2	ASSLGRTSTNEKLF
TRBV28	ASSLGQGREAF
TRBV7-9	ASSATPTPTRDT
TRBV20-1	SAPKGGGLGYT